One sample yielded the 10 T cell receptor beta chains listed below, sequenced in a study of blood T cell repertoires in COVID-19. The table came from immunoSEQ multiplex PCR; TCRdb's copy has only in-frame clones and leaves some out. The sample consists of about 250,000 clones, roughly 89% of them appearing once. Specimen: peripheral blood. These receptors were obtained from a woman in her thirties or forties who had recovered from COVID-19.

V usage is TRBV5-4 and J usage is TRBJ1-1; D possibly corresponds to TRBD1 (6 bases). This CDR3 has 14 residues. Germline CDR1 SGHNT, CDR2 YYREEE (reference sequence). Trimming removed 3 bases at V and 1 base at J, with 10 bases between. The CDR3 coding sequence is TGTGCCAGCAGCTCCCAGGGGTCGAACACTGAAGCTTTCTTT. As protein: CASSSQGSNTEAFF.

The genes are TRBV12-3 or TRBV12-4 and TRBJ2-2; D is uncertain. The V gene lost 4 bases and the J gene lost 0 bases, with 3 bases spanning the gap. The CDR3 runs to 13 residues. The DNA of the CDR3 is TGTGCCAGCAGTTATACGAACACCGGGGAGCTGTTTTTT. It yields the protein CASSYTNTGELFF.

V and J are TRBV3-1 (or the pseudogene TRBV3-2) and TRBJ2-1; 11 bases agree with TRBD2. Germline lookup yields CDR1 LGHDT and CDR2 YNNKEL (reference sequence). The CDR3 is 17 residues long. V lost 6 bases and J lost 0; bases outside the gene matches: 7. CDR3 sequence reads: CASRQLAGGISYNEQFF. The DNA for the CDR3 is TGTGCCAGCAGACAGTTAGCGGGAGGGATCTCCTACAATGAGCAGTTCTTC.

The chain couples TRBV6-5 to TRBJ1-3, with TRBD1 matching over 11 bases. The CDR3 contains 15 residues. In germline, CDR1 is MNHEY, CDR2 SVGAGI. J lost 2 bases, V lost 6 bases, and 3 bases had no gene match. CDR3 sequence (DNA): TGTGCCAGCAGGGACAGGGGGCTTGCTGGAAACACCATATATTTT. Amino acid sequence: CASRDRGLAGNTIYF.

The genes are TRBV12-5 and TRBJ1-4; tentative D call: TRBD1 (6 bases). Germline assignment: CDR1 LGHNT and CDR2 FRNRAP. The CDR3 contains 17 residues. V was cut by 3 bases and J by 3 bases, with 17 bases left in between. CDR3 sequence reads: CASGFLRGGWPNEKLFF. The CDR3 region has the DNA TGTGCTAGTGGTTTCCTGAGGGGGGGTTGGCCTAATGAAAAACTGTTTTTT.

The gene calls are TRBV5-4 and TRBJ1-2; a weak D match, TRBD1 (6 bases). Germline V gene sequence: CDR1 SGHNT, CDR2 YYREEE (reference sequence). CDR3 length: 15 amino acids. V was clipped by 4 bases and J by 4 bases, with 17 bases between them. Written as DNA, the CDR3 is TGTGCCAGCAGCGACGGCCTCAGGGGCGGCTATGGCTACACCTTC. Its translation is CASSDGLRGGYGYTF.

Concerning this clone: One end of the junction does not line up with germline, which may come from a read error. The rearrangement uses TRBV19 and TRBJ1-4; 9 bases are shared with TRBD1. Germline V lookup: CDR1 LNHDA, CDR2 SQIVND (reference sequence). CDR3 size: 12 residues. The CDR3 loop is CASSTGTGRRLF. The DNA for the CDR3 is TGTGCCAGTAGTACGGGGACAGGGAGGAGGCTTTTT.

V usage is TRBV5-6 and J usage is TRBJ1-5; 8 nucleotides agree with TRBD1. CDR1 SGHDT and CDR2 YYEEEE come from the germline V gene. Losses at the gene ends were 3 bases for V and 7 bases for J; bases not matched to a gene: 9. The CDR3 is 15 residues long. CDR3 DNA: TGTGCCAGCAGCTGGGGGACAGGCCTCGGGCAGCCCCAGCATTTT. This translates into CASSWGTGLGQPQHF.

V usage is TRBV3-1 (or the pseudogene TRBV3-2) and J usage is TRBJ1-6; D gene uncertain. V was trimmed by 0 bases and J by 6 bases, leaving 12 bases between them. This CDR3 is 16 amino acids long. Germline loops: CDR1 LGHDT, CDR2 YNNKEL (reference sequence). The CDR3 DNA reads as TGTGCCAGCAGCCAAGAGGGAGGCGGAGCTAATTCACCCCTCCACTTT. Amino acid sequence: CASSQEGGGANSPLHF.

The chain has TRBV3-1 (or the pseudogene TRBV3-2) and TRBJ2-3; tentatively, D is TRBD2 (5 bases). Per germline, CDR1 LGHDT and CDR2 YNNKEL (reference sequence). Between the trimmed V and J ends, which lost 3 bases and 3 bases, there was a span of 10 bases. This CDR3 region has 14 residues. Here the CDR3 reads CASSQDVATDTQYF. The CDR3 DNA follows: TGTGCCAGCAGCCAGGACGTAGCGACAGATACGCAGTATTTT.